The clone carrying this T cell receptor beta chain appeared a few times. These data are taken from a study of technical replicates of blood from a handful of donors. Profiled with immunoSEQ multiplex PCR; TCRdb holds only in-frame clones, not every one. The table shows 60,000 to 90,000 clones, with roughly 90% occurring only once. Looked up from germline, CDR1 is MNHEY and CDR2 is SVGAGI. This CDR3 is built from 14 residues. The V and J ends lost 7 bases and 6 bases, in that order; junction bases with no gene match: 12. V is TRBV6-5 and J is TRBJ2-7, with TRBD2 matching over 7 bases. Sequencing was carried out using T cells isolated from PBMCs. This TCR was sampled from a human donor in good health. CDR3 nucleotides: TGTGCCAGCACCATGAGAGGACTAGGAAGCGAGCAGTACTTC. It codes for CASTMRGLGSEQYF.